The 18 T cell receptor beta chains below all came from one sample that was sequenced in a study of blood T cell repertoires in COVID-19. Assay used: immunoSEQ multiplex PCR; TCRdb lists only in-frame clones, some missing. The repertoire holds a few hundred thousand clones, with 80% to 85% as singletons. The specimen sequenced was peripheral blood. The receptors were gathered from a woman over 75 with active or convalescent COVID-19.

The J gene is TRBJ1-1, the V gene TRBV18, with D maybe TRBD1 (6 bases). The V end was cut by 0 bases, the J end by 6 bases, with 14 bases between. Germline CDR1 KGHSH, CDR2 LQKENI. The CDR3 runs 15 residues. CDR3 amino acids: CASSPPLGAVAEAFF. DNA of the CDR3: TGTGCCAGCTCACCACCTTTGGGGGCGGTGGCTGAAGCTTTCTTT.

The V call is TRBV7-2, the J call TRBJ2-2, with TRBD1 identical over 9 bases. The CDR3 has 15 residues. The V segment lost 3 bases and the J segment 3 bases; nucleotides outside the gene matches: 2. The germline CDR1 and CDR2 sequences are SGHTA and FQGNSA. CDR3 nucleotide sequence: TGTGCCAGCAGCTTGGGACAGGGATACACCGGGGAGCTGTTTTTT. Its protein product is CASSLGQGYTGELFF.

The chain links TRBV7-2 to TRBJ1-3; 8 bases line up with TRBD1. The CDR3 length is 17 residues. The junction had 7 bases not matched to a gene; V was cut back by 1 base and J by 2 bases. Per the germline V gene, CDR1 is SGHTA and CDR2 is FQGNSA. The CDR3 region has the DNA TGTGCCAGCAGCTTAGGCCGACAGGGGTTAACTGGAAACACCATATATTTT. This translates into CASSLGRQGLTGNTIYF.

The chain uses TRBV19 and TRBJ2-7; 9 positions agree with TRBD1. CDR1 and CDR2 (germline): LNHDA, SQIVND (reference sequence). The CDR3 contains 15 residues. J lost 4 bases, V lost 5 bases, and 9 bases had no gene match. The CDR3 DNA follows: TGTGCCAGTAGTCCCGGTCCCGGGACAGGGTACGAGCAGTACTTC. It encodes CASSPGPGTGYEQYF.

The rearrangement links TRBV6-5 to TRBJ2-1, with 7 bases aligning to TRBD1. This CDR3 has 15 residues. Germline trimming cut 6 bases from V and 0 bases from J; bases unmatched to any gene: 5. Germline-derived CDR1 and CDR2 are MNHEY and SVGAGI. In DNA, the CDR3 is TGTGCCAGCAGACCCGACAGGGCCTCCTACAATGAGCAGTTCTTC. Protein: CASRPDRASYNEQFF.

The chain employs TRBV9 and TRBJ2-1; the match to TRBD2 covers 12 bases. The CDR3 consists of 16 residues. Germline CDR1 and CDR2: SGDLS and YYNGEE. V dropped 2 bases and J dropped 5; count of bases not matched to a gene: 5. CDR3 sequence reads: CASSVTSGSLDNEQFF. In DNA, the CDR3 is TGTGCCAGCAGCGTGACTAGCGGGAGTCTCGACAATGAGCAGTTCTTC.

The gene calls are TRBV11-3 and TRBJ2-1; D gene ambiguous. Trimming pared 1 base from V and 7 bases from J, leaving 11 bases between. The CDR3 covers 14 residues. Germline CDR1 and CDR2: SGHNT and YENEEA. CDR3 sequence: CASSLVGSMNEQFF. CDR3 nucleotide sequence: TGTGCCAGCAGCTTAGTTGGCAGTATGAATGAGCAGTTCTTC.

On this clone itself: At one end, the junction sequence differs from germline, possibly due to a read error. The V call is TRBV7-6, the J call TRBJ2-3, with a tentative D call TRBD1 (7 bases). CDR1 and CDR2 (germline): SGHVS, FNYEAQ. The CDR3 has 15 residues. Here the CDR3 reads CASRLGPQGGDTQYF. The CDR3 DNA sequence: TGTGCCAGCAGATTAGGGCCCCAGGGGGGAGATACGCAGTATTTT.

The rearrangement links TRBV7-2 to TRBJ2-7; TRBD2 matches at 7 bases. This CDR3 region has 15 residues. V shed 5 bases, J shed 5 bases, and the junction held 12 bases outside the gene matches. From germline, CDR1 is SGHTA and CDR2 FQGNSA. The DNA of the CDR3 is TGTGCCAGCAGCCCAGGTTTGCGGGGGTTCAACGAGCAGTACTTC. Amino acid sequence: CASSPGLRGFNEQYF.

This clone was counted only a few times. CDR3 sequence: CASSQGRPGGNEQFF. The DNA for the CDR3 is TGTGCCAGCAGCCAAGGGCGGCCCGGAGGGAATGAGCAGTTCTTC. The V and J genes are TRBV3-1 (or the pseudogene TRBV3-2) and TRBJ2-1, with D possibly TRBD2 on 6 matching bases. V shed 1 base and J shed 7 bases, with 14 bases lying between them. The CDR3 is made up of 15 amino acids. The germline V gene has CDR1 LGHDT and CDR2 YNNKEL (reference sequence).

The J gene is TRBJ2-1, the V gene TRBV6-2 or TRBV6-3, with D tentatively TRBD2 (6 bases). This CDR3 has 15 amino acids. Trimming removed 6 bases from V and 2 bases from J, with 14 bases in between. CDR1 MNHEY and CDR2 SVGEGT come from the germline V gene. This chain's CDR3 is CASSRRENPYNEQFF. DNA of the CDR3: TGTGCCAGCAGCCGCCGGGAGAATCCCTACAATGAGCAGTTCTTC.

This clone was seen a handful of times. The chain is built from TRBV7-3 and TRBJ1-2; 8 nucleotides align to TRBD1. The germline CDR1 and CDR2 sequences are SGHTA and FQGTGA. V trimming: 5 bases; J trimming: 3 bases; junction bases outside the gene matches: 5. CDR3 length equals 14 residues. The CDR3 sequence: CASSPQQGDYGYTF. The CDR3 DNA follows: TGTGCCAGCAGCCCCCAACAGGGGGACTATGGCTACACCTTC.

The CDR3 DNA is TGTGCCACCTCGACAGGGGCGGTCACCTTC. Its protein product is CATSTGAVTF. The chain is built from TRBV28 and TRBJ1-2; 8 positions agree with TRBD1. The CDR3 totals 10 residues. The germline V gene encodes CDR1 MDHEN and CDR2 SYDVKM. J gave up 13 bases and V 10 bases, and 8 bases lay outside the gene matches.

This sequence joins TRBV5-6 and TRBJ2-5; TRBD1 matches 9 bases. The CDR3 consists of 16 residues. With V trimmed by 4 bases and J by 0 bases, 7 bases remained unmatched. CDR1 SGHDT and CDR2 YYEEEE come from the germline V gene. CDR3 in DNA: TGTGCCAGCAGCAACCGGGACAGGGTGTACCAAGAGACCCAGTACTTC. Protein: CASSNRDRVYQETQYF.

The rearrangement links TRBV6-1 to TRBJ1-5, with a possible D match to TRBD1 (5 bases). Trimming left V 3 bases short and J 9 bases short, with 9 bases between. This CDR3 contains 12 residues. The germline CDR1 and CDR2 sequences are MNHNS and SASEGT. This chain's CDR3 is CASSDRGGPQHF. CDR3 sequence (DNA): TGTGCCAGCAGTGATAGGGGAGGGCCCCAGCATTTT.

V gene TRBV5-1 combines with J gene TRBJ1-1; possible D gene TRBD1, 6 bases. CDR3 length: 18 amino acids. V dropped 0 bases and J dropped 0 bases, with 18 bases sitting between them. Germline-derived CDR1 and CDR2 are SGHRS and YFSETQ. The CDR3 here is CASSLAKQGGRMNTEAFF. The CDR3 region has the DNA TGCGCCAGCAGCTTGGCGAAACAGGGAGGGAGGATGAACACTGAAGCTTTCTTT.

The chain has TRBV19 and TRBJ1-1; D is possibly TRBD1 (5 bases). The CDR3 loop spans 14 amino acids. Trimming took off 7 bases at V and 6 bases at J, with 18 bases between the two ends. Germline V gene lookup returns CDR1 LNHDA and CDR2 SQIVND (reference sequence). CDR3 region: CASIHGGKDAEAFF. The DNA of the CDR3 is TGTGCCAGTATCCATGGGGGGAAGGACGCTGAAGCTTTCTTT.

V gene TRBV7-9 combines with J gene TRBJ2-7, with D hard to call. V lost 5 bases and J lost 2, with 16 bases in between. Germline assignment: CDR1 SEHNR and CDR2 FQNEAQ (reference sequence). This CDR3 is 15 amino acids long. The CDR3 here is CASSRQITLPYEQYF. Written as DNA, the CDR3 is TGTGCCAGCAGCCGTCAAATTACACTACCCTACGAGCAGTACTTC.